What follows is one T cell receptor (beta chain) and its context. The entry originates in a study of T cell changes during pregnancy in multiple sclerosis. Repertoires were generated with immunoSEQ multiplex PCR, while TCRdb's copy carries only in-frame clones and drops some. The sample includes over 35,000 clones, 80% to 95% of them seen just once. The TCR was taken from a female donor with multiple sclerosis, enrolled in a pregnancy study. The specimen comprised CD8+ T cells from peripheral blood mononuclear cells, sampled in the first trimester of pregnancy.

The CDR3 here is CASSRGEDNSPLHF. As DNA, the CDR3 is TGCGCCAGCAGCCGGGGAGAGGATAATTCACCCCTCCACTTT. The chain has TRBV4-3 and TRBJ1-6; no clear D. The CDR3 covers 14 residues. The V gene lost 4 bases and the J gene lost 5 bases, with 9 bases spanning the gap. Germline CDR1 is LGHNA and CDR2 is YSLEER.